Listed below are T cell receptor beta chains from one sample, sequenced in a study of cytomegalovirus exposure and HLA in healthy donors. Clones were sequenced by immunoSEQ multiplex PCR, and TCRdb holds only the in-frame ones, with some missing. The table records more than 95,000 clones, about 76% of them present only once. Sequencing was carried out using PBMCs. All receptors come from a woman aged 25 to 45 in good health and CMV-seronegative. Each CDR3 is given with its conserved first and last residue. The D gene is left open where the match is weak. Only some rows state a clone size, as once, few, many or a class for expanded clones.

J gene	V gene	CDR3 length	clone size	D gene	CDR3 protein	CDR3 DNA
TRBJ1-1	TRBV4-1	18	-	TRBD1	CASSQESRTGTGRTEAFF	TGCGCCAGCAGCCAGGAATCACGGACAGGGACGGGGAGGACTGAAGCTTTCTTT
TRBJ2-7	TRBV7-2	15	-	-	CASSPPGSASYEQYF	TGTGCCAGCAGCCCTCCGGGATCCGCATCCTACGAGCAGTACTTC
TRBJ2-3	TRBV10-3	16	-	TRBD2	CAISSAGGKGTDTQYF	TGTGCCATCAGTTCGGCGGGAGGGAAAGGCACAGATACGCAGTATTTT
TRBJ2-7	TRBV6-1	16	-	-	CASSESRLTVSYEQYF	TGTGCCAGCAGTGAATCCCGACTGACAGTCTCCTACGAGCAGTACTTC
TRBJ2-1	TRBV19	12	-	-	CASSTGGGEQFF	TGTGCCAGTAGCACGGGGGGCGGTGAGCAGTTCTTC
TRBJ2-1	TRBV10-1	18	-	TRBD1	CASSESSFQGALRDEQFF	TGCGCCAGCAGTGAGTCTTCCTTTCAGGGGGCCTTGAGGGATGAGCAGTTCTTC
TRBJ1-5	TRBV7-2	15	once	TRBD1	CASSPKGQMNQPQHF	TGTGCCAGCAGCCCAAAGGGACAGATGAATCAGCCCCAGCATTTT
TRBJ2-7	TRBV4-1	16	-	TRBD2	CASSQDPGGLGYEQYF	TGCGCCAGCAGCCAAGATCCGGGAGGACTGGGGTACGAGCAGTACTTC
TRBJ1-2	TRBV19	12	-	TRBD1	CASNEGARGYTF	TGTGCCAGTAACGAGGGGGCGCGGGGCTACACCTTC
TRBJ2-5	TRBV9	16	-	-	CASSPGQGYLRETQYF	TGTGCCAGCAGTCCGGGACAAGGGTACTTGCGAGAGACCCAGTACTTC
TRBJ2-1	TRBV7-2	14	-	-	CASSSWTDLGEQFF	TGTGCCAGCAGCTCCTGGACAGACCTAGGTGAGCAGTTCTTC
TRBJ1-4	TRBV5-6	15	-	-	CASSFVGARDEKLFF	TGTGCCAGCAGCTTTGTGGGGGCGCGGGATGAAAAACTGTTTTTT
TRBJ1-2	TRBV4-3	14	-	TRBD1	CASSQVPDRDGYTF	TGCGCCAGCAGCCAAGTCCCAGACAGGGATGGCTACACCTTC
TRBJ1-1	TRBV5-4	15	-	-	CASRSRGALNTEAFF	TGTGCCAGCAGAAGCAGGGGAGCCCTTAACACTGAAGCTTTCTTT
TRBJ1-2	TRBV6-6	15	-	-	CASSYSTASSGGYTF	TGTGCCAGCAGTTACTCGACAGCCTCGTCGGGTGGCTACACCTTC
TRBJ2-1	TRBV5-1	17	-	TRBD2	CASSLGPASGSSSEQFF	TGCGCCAGCAGCTTGGGACCCGCTAGCGGGAGTAGTAGTGAGCAGTTCTTC
TRBJ1-1	TRBV10-1	13	-	-	CASSRGVYAEAFF	TGCGCCAGCAGCCGGGGGGTTTACGCTGAAGCTTTCTTT
TRBJ2-7	TRBV2	16	-	TRBD2	CASSGGNGRVHYEQYF	TGTGCCAGCAGTGGGGGTAACGGGAGGGTCCACTACGAGCAGTACTTC
TRBJ2-5	TRBV11-3	15	-	-	CASSLGTAIQETQYF	TGTGCCAGCAGCTTAGGGACAGCGATCCAAGAGACCCAGTACTTC
TRBJ2-7	TRBV18	12	-	-	CASSPLSYEQYF	TGTGCCAGCTCACCCCTAAGCTACGAGCAGTACTTC
TRBJ2-7	TRBV25-1	12	-	-	CASSDPWTEQYF	TGTGCCAGCAGTGATCCGTGGACAGAGCAGTACTTC
TRBJ2-4	TRBV14	13	-	-	CASSQGRGNIQYF	TGTGCCAGCAGCCAAGGGAGGGGAAACATTCAGTACTTC
TRBJ2-1	TRBV4-3	17	-	TRBD1	CASSQEGGTGDVAEQFF	TGCGCCAGCAGCCAAGAAGGCGGGACAGGAGATGTCGCTGAGCAGTTCTTC
TRBJ2-1	TRBV6-4	16	few	-	CASSDSMTGDYNEQFF	TGTGCCAGCAGTGACTCGATGACGGGAGACTACAATGAGCAGTTCTTC
TRBJ2-5	TRBV7-8	13	-	TRBD2	CASSFRLAETQYF	TGTGCCAGCAGCTTTCGACTAGCGGAGACCCAGTACTTC
TRBJ1-1	TRBV10-2	13	once	-	CASRIQGHTEAFF	TGCGCCAGCAGGATACAGGGCCACACTGAAGCTTTCTTT
TRBJ2-1	TRBV30	14	-	TRBD2	CAWSVAGGWNEQFF	TGTGCCTGGAGTGTAGCGGGAGGATGGAATGAGCAGTTCTTC
TRBJ2-5	TRBV7-9	15	-	TRBD2	CSSSSGLAGQETQYF	TGTTCCAGCAGCTCCGGACTAGCGGGGCAAGAGACCCAGTACTTC
TRBJ2-7	TRBV4-3	14	-	-	CASSVERVSYEQYF	TGCGCCAGCAGCGTGGAGCGGGTGTCCTACGAGCAGTACTTC
TRBJ2-7	TRBV7-6	16	-	TRBD2	CASSLEASGAIYEQYF	TGTGCCAGCAGCTTAGAGGCTAGCGGGGCCATCTACGAGCAGTACTTC
TRBJ2-7	TRBV10-3	15	-	TRBD1	CAISEPGQGAYEQYF	TGTGCCATCAGTGAGCCCGGACAGGGGGCCTACGAGCAGTACTTC
TRBJ2-7	TRBV7-9	15	-	TRBD1	CASSSAGTGGYEQYF	TGTGCCAGCAGCTCCGCCGGGACAGGGGGCTACGAGCAGTACTTC
TRBJ1-4	TRBV25-1	15	-	-	CASSEWAETNEKLFF	TGTGCCAGCAGTGAATGGGCCGAGACTAATGAAAAACTGTTTTTT
TRBJ2-6	TRBV19	18	-	TRBD2	CASSIPGGVWTGANVLTF	TGTGCCAGTAGTATTCCGGGGGGTGTGTGGACTGGGGCCAACGTCCTGACTTTC
TRBJ2-1	TRBV6-5	14	-	TRBD2	CASSPGLATNEQFF	TGTGCCAGCAGCCCGGGACTAGCGACCAATGAGCAGTTCTTC
TRBJ2-1	TRBV7-9	12	-	-	CSSSLVQFEQFF	TGTTCCAGCAGCTTAGTACAGTTTGAGCAGTTCTTC
TRBJ2-5	TRBV6-5	14	-	-	CASSYQAGLETQYF	TGTGCCAGCAGTTACCAGGCGGGATTGGAGACCCAGTACTTC
TRBJ2-1	TRBV19	15	-	-	CASSIGQVTYNEQFF	TGTGCCAGTAGTATAGGACAGGTAACCTACAATGAGCAGTTCTTC
TRBJ2-2	TRBV6-1	15	-	TRBD1	CASSDVGRGTGELFF	TGTGCCAGCAGTGATGTTGGCAGGGGGACCGGGGAGCTGTTTTTT
TRBJ1-1	TRBV6-6	15	-	-	CASSRPTIMNTEAFF	TGTGCCAGCAGCCGCCCGACTATAATGAACACTGAAGCTTTCTTT
TRBJ2-2	TRBV28	16	few	TRBD1	CASSSNRDRNTGELFF	TGTGCCAGCAGCTCAAACCGGGACAGGAACACCGGGGAGCTGTTTTTT